A single T cell receptor beta chain is shown here with its context. Its matching antigen is unknown. This record belongs to a study of T cell responses to AZD1222 COVID-19 vaccine. Study details: Doses given second, at about 4 or about 12 weeks, were pooled.

The V gene's germline CDR1 is LGHDT and CDR2 YNNKEL (reference sequence). The junction had 9 bases not matched to a gene; V was cut back by 6 bases and J by 7 bases. The CDR3 length is 15 residues. Notes on the study in general: Scientists sampled the repertoires only once the peak T cell response had passed. Donors, mostly white British, included more females; clonal diversity was possibly underestimated.

The table came from immunoSEQ multiplex PCR; TCRdb's copy has only in-frame clones and leaves some out. Among under 150,000 clones listed, approximately 90% were seen once. The clonotype was recovered from an adult in good health. The sample was peripheral blood, taken on day 0 of AZD1222 vaccination. The chain is built from TRBV3-1 (or the pseudogene TRBV3-2) and TRBJ2-1, with TRBD2 identical over 10 bases. CDR3: CASRQGLAGVNEQFF. The CDR3 bases are TGTGCCAGCAGGCAGGGGCTAGCGGGAGTTAATGAGCAGTTCTTC.